The clone carrying this T cell receptor (beta chain) was found a few times. Its antigen is not identified. The sample belongs to a study of identical twins. V lost 2 bases and J lost 4, with 11 bases in between. CDR3 length: 14 residues. Germline V lookup: CDR1 MNHEY, CDR2 SVGEGT. Regarding the study as a whole: Conclusions came from cross-sectional statistical analysis, not from following the same donors. Cord blood beta clonotypes that were abundant carried fewer insertions, and memory repertoires showed no such trend. The study found that models underestimated out-of-frame TCR alpha sharing in monozygotic twins.

TCRdb re-called the 5' RACE reads with MiXCR, one entry per CDR3 protein. The table records 1.5 million or so distinct CDR3 sequences, about 31% of them present only once. Sequencing used cord blood. J is TRBJ1-2 and V is TRBV6-2 or TRBV6-3; no firm D call. The clonotype originates from a newborn girl in good health. The CDR3 DNA sequence: TGTGCCAGCAGTTACCCGCAGGAAATCTATGGCTACACCTTC. Translating gives CASSYPQEIYGYTF.